One T cell receptor beta chain is described in this entry. The sample is drawn from a study of blood T cell dynamics during melanoma immunotherapy. Study-wide background: Standard first-line treatment here was pembrolizumab or nivolumab plus ipilimumab in metastatic melanoma.

Time point of the sample: pre-treatment baseline. One draw preceded checkpoint blockade; another followed its first cycle at week 3. At 12 weeks after first infusion, RECIST 1.1 defined response for most patients. The table came from immunoSEQ multiplex PCR; TCRdb's copy has only in-frame clones and leaves some out. Here the sample spans roughly 6,900 clones, around three quarters being singletons. Trimming took 8 bases from V and 2 from J, leaving 16 bases between them. CDR3 length: 14 amino acids. The germline V gene has CDR1 LNHDA and CDR2 SQIVND (reference sequence). The TCR sequence derives from a human donor with melanoma. The V and J genes are TRBV19 and TRBJ2-7; D is unclear. This specimen consisted of blood, obtained from a patient treated with checkpoint blockade. The CDR3 protein is CASSAGIRAYEQYF. CDR3 nucleotide sequence: TGTGCCAGTTCAGCTGGGATACGGGCCTACGAGCAGTACTTC.